The 22 T cell receptor beta chains reported below all come from one sample, sequenced in a study of OX40 agonist ivuxolimab in advanced cancers. TCRdb's table, derived via immunoSEQ multiplex PCR, lists solely in-frame clones and lacks some. The table has under 90,000 clones, 85% to 95% seen once. The sequenced sample was CD4+ or CD8+ T cells sorted from blood, obtained in a trial of the OX40 agonist ivuxolimab. All receptors come from an adult with an advanced solid tumor such as melanoma, head and neck, liver or kidney cancer.

The rearrangement joins TRBV7-3 to TRBJ1-2; TRBD1 might be the D (5 bases). The CDR3 is 14 amino acids. The V gene lost 0 bases and the J gene lost 4 bases, with 9 bases spanning the gap. Per germline, CDR1 SGHTA and CDR2 FQGTGA. The CDR3 here is CASSLTRDSYGYTF. CDR3 in DNA: TGTGCCAGCAGCTTAACCAGAGACAGCTATGGCTACACCTTC.

V gene TRBV7-8 combines with J gene TRBJ2-5, with D perhaps TRBD2 (6 bases). This CDR3 region has 14 residues. Germline CDR1 reads SGHVS; CDR2 reads FQNEAQ. The V end lost 6 bases, the J end lost 7 bases, and 18 bases lay between the germline ends. CDR3 in amino acids: CASSSPGGSGTQYF. The CDR3 DNA follows: TGTGCCAGCAGTTCGCCTGGGGGGTCGGGGACCCAGTACTTC.

V gene TRBV18 combines with J gene TRBJ2-3; TRBD1 matches at 7 bases. V lost 6 bases to trimming and J lost 2 bases; unmatched junction nucleotides: 8. The germline CDR1 and CDR2 sequences are KGHSH and LQKENI. The CDR3 length is 15 residues. In DNA, the CDR3 is TGTGCCAGCTCGCGTACAGGGGTGCTCACAGATACGCAGTATTTT. This gives the protein CASSRTGVLTDTQYF.

J is TRBJ1-1 and V is TRBV7-9; 8 nucleotides align to TRBD1. J gave up 1 base and V 3 bases, and 4 bases lay outside the gene matches. Germline CDR1 is SEHNR and CDR2 is FQNEAQ (reference sequence). The CDR3 runs to 15 residues. This CDR3 is CASSLSGTGNTEAFF. CDR3 in DNA: TGTGCCAGCAGCTTGTCCGGGACAGGGAACACTGAAGCTTTCTTT. The whole variable domain, filled in from reference TRBV7-9 and TRBJ1-1, reads DTGVSQNPRHKITKRGQNVTFRCDPISEHNRLYWYRQTLGQGPEFLTYFQNEAQLEKSRLLSDRFSAERPKGSFSTLEIQRTEQGDSAMYLCASSLSGTGNTEAFFGQGTRLTVV.

V gene TRBV2 combines with J gene TRBJ1-5, with no clear D. The CDR3 is made up of 16 amino acids. V lost 3 bases to trimming and J lost 3 bases, with 15 bases between them. Germline loops: CDR1 SNHLY, CDR2 FYNNEI. This CDR3 reads CASSDGRQRNNQPQHF. CDR3 DNA sequence: TGTGCCAGCAGTGATGGGCGGCAGAGAAACAATCAGCCCCAGCATTTT.

CDR3 DNA sequence: TGCGCCAGCAGTGAATCACAGACGAGCACAGATACGCAGTATTTT. Translating gives CASSESQTSTDTQYF. The rearrangement joins TRBV10-1 to TRBJ2-3; no clear D. CDR1 is WNHNN, CDR2 SYGVQD, per germline (reference sequence). Trimming removed 3 bases from V and 0 bases from J, with 10 bases in between. The CDR3 runs to 15 residues.

This chain connects TRBV30 to TRBJ1-2; unclear D gene. This CDR3 has 12 residues. The V end lost 8 bases, the J end lost 4 bases, and 14 bases lay between the germline ends. Germline V CDR1 and CDR2: GTSNPN, SVGIG (reference sequence). CDR3 sequence reads: CARDNRGYGYTF. Here the CDR3 DNA reads TGTGCCCGAGATAACCGGGGCTATGGCTACACCTTC.

The V call is TRBV7-2, the J call TRBJ2-5; the match to TRBD2 covers 10 bases. The germline V gene has CDR1 SGHTA and CDR2 FQGNSA. There are 18 residues in the CDR3. The junction had 7 bases not matched to a gene; V was cut back by 0 bases and J by 0 bases. CDR3 residues: CASSLAPSGGAYQETQYF. CDR3 nucleotide sequence: TGTGCCAGCAGCTTAGCGCCTAGCGGGGGCGCGTACCAAGAGACCCAGTACTTC. Full variable domain (rest looked up from reference TRBV7-2 and TRBJ2-5): GAGVSQSPSNKVTEKGKDVELRCDPISGHTALYWYRQSLGQGLEFLIYFQGNSAPDKSGLPSDRFSAERTGGSVSTLTIQRTQQEDSAVYLCASSLAPSGGAYQETQYFGPGTRLLVL.

The chain combines TRBV2 with TRBJ2-3, with 12 bases that match TRBD2. CDR1 and CDR2 from the germline V gene are SNHLY and FYNNEI. The V and J ends lost 7 bases and 2 bases, in that order; junction bases with no gene match: 4. CDR3 length: 15 amino acids. This CDR3 reads CASTRTSGVTDTQYF. The CDR3 region has the DNA TGTGCCAGCACCCGGACTAGCGGGGTCACAGATACGCAGTATTTT.

The J gene is TRBJ2-3, the V gene TRBV11-2; D is possibly TRBD2 (5 bases). V gave up 3 bases and J gave up 2 bases, with 18 bases separating them. The V gene's germline CDR1 is SGHAT and CDR2 FQNNGV. The CDR3 is 17 amino acids. Here the CDR3 reads CASSLDGSGENTDTQYF. The CDR3 DNA reads TGTGCCAGCAGCTTGGACGGCAGTGGGGAGAACACAGATACGCAGTATTTT.

This clone was picked up a small number of times. The chain links TRBV29-1 to TRBJ1-4, with 8 bases lining up with TRBD1. Looked up from germline, CDR1 is SQVTM and CDR2 is ANQGSEA. V lost 6 bases and J lost 8; bases outside the gene matches: 11. This CDR3 comprises 14 residues. The chain's CDR3 is CSVLGQGSGEKLFF. The CDR3 DNA follows: TGCAGCGTCCTAGGACAGGGTAGTGGAGAAAAACTGTTTTTT. Combining the CDR3 with reference TRBV29-1 and TRBJ1-4 gives the whole variable domain SAVISQKPSRDICQRGTSLTIQCQVDSQVTMMFWYRQQPGQSLTLIATANQGSEATYESGFVIDKFPISRPNLTFSTLTVSNMSPEDSSIYLCSVLGQGSGEKLFFGSGTQLSVL.

This chain uses TRBV19 with TRBJ2-7, with unresolved D. From germline, CDR1 is LNHDA and CDR2 SQIVND (reference sequence). V dropped 5 bases and J dropped 0 bases, with 11 bases sitting between them. This CDR3 is built from 14 residues. As DNA, the CDR3 is TGTGCCAGTAGTCGTTACGAGAGCTCCTACGAGCAGTACTTC. Amino acid sequence: CASSRYESSYEQYF.

The V call is TRBV11-3, the J call TRBJ2-5; 7 bases align to TRBD1. The CDR3 covers 14 residues. The J segment lost 5 bases and the V segment lost 1 base, leaving 4 bases of the junction unmatched. Per germline, CDR1 SGHNT and CDR2 YENEEA. CDR3 DNA: TGTGCCAGCAGCTTAGGACAGGGCGGGGAGACCCAGTACTTC. Residues: CASSLGQGGETQYF.

The chain employs TRBV5-1 and TRBJ1-2; D gene ambiguous. Germline loops: CDR1 SGHRS, CDR2 YFSETQ. Between the trimmed V and J ends, which lost 5 bases and 0 bases, there was a span of 11 bases. The CDR3 is 14 residues long. The CDR3 is CASSMGLANYGYTF. Here the CDR3 DNA reads TGCGCCAGCAGTATGGGCCTAGCTAACTATGGCTACACCTTC.

The chain is built from TRBV7-9 and TRBJ2-7, with a possible D match to TRBD1 (8 bases). V was cut by 4 bases and J by 8 bases, with 18 bases left in between. This CDR3 has 14 residues. Germline-derived CDR1 and CDR2 are SEHNR and FQNEAQ (reference sequence). For the CDR3, the DNA is TGTGCCAGCAGCTCCATCGGGGGGACAGGACAGCAGTACTTC. Protein: CASSSIGGTGQQYF.

CDR3 bases: TGTGCCAGCAGTGAACAGGGGAATCAGCCCCAGCATTTT. Its translation: CASSEQGNQPQHF. The V and J genes are TRBV2 and TRBJ1-5, with D possibly TRBD1 on 6 matching bases. In germline, CDR1 is SNHLY, CDR2 FYNNEI. The V gene lost 2 bases and the J gene lost 4 bases, with 6 bases spanning the gap. This CDR3 is 13 amino acids long.

The J gene is TRBJ2-2, the V gene TRBV6-1; D might be TRBD1 (6 bases). The germline V and J ends were trimmed by 4 bases and 4 bases, with 16 bases remaining between them. The V gene's germline CDR1 is MNHNS and CDR2 SASEGT. The CDR3 extends over 16 amino acids. Written as DNA, the CDR3 is TGTGCCAGCAGTGGGGACACCCGGCAGGGCACCGGGGAGCTGTTTTTT. Its protein product is CASSGDTRQGTGELFF.

This clone was seen a handful of times. The V and J genes are TRBV7-9 and TRBJ2-2, with D perhaps matching TRBD1 (5 bases). The V end was cut by 7 bases, the J end by 6 bases, with 18 bases between. There are 15 residues in the CDR3. Germline lookup yields CDR1 SEHNR and CDR2 FQNEAQ (reference sequence). The CDR3 loop is CASIKLGVLAGELFF. The CDR3 nucleotides are TGTGCCAGCATCAAATTAGGGGTTTTGGCCGGGGAGCTGTTTTTT. Full variable domain (rest looked up from reference TRBV7-9 and TRBJ2-2): DTGVSQNPRHKITKRGQNVTFRCDPISEHNRLYWYRQTLGQGPEFLTYFQNEAQLEKSRLLSDRFSAERPKGSFSTLEIQRTEQGDSAMYLCASIKLGVLAGELFFGEGSRLTVL.

The J gene is TRBJ2-5, the V gene TRBV7-2; D is possibly TRBD1 (6 bases). V lost 5 bases, J lost 1 base, and 8 bases lay in between. Germline assignment: CDR1 SGHTA and CDR2 FQGNSA. The CDR3 extends over 13 amino acids. CDR3 region: CASSPQGQETQYF. CDR3 DNA sequence: TGTGCCAGCAGCCCACAGGGCCAAGAGACCCAGTACTTC.

V gene TRBV4-2 combines with J gene TRBJ2-7; D possibly uses TRBD1 or TRBD2 (5 bases each). Trimming shortened V by 4 bases and J by 0 bases, and 13 bases separated the two germline ends. CDR1 is LGHNA, CDR2 YNFKEQ, per germline. The CDR3 totals 15 residues. The CDR3 protein is CASSPPGRASYEQYF. The CDR3 bases are TGTGCCAGCAGCCCGCCGGGACGGGCCTCCTACGAGCAGTACTTC.

The V gene is TRBV18, the J gene TRBJ1-3, with a tentative D call TRBD1 (5 bases). V shed 2 bases and J shed 0 bases, with 11 bases lying between them. Germline values: CDR1 KGHSH, CDR2 LQKENI. The CDR3 contains 16 residues. CDR3 sequence (DNA): TGTGCCAGCTCACCAATGCCACAGGTCTCTGGAAACACCATATATTTT. Its translation is CASSPMPQVSGNTIYF.

The chain has TRBV27 and TRBJ2-7; 12 bases are shared with TRBD1. Germline-derived CDR1 and CDR2 are MNHEY and SMNVEV (reference sequence). The CDR3 contains 13 residues. V lost 8 bases and J lost 5; bases outside the gene matches: 4. The CDR3 sequence: CASSGQGAHEQYF. Here the CDR3 DNA reads TGTGCCAGCTCGGGACAGGGGGCACACGAGCAGTACTTC.